The clone carrying this TCR beta chain was seen more than once but under ten times. This sample is drawn from a study of blood T cell repertoires in COVID-19. Study background: Some COVID-19 samples were acute and others convalescent; all came from the United States, Italy and Spain.

Only in-frame clones appear in the TCRdb table, and some are missing; sequencing was by immunoSEQ multiplex PCR. There are 30,000 to 40,000 clones in the sample; about 84% occur only once, and roughly 3.1% lies in the top ten. CDR3 length equals 18 residues. The V gene end was trimmed by 3 bases and the J gene end by 0 bases; junction bases not matched to a gene: 9. The germline gives CDR1 KGHSH, CDR2 LQKENI. The V gene is TRBV18, the J gene TRBJ2-1, with 9 bases matching TRBD2. The sequenced sample was peripheral blood. This TCR was recovered from a man between 65 and 85 years old with COVID-19, enrolled during active disease. CDR3 sequence: CASSPLSGRYSSYNEQFF. Written as DNA, the CDR3 is TGTGCCAGCTCACCCCTCAGCGGGAGGTACAGCTCCTACAATGAGCAGTTCTTC.